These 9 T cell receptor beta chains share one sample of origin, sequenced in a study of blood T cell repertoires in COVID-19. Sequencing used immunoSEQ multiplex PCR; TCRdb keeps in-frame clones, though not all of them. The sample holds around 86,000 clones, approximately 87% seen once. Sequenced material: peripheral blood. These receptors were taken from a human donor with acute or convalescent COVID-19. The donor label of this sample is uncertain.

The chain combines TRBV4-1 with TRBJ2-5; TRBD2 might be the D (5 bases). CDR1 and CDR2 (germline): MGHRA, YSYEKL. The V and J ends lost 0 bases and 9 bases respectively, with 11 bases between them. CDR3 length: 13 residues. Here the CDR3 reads CASSQDEGRAQYF. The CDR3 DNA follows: TGCGCCAGCAGCCAAGATGAGGGTCGCGCCCAGTACTTC.

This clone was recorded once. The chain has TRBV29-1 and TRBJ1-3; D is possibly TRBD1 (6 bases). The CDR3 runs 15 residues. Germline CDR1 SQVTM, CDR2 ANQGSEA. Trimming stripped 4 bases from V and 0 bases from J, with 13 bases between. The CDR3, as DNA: TGCAGCGTTGCCCCCGGGACAAACTCTGGAAACACCATATATTTT. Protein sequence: CSVAPGTNSGNTIYF.

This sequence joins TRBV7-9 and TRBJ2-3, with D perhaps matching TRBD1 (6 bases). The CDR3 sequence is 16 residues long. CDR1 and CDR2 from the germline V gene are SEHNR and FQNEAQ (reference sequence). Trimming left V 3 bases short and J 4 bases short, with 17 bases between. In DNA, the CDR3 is TGTGCCAGCAGCTTGATGAGCAGGGGCGGTTCAGATACGCAGTATTTT. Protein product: CASSLMSRGGSDTQYF.

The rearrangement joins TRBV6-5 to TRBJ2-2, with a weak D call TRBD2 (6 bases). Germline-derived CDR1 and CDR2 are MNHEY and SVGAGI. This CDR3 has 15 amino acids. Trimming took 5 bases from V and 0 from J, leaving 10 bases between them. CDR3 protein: CASSRSGPNTGELFF. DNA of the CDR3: TGTGCCAGCAGTCGTAGCGGTCCGAACACCGGGGAGCTGTTTTTT.

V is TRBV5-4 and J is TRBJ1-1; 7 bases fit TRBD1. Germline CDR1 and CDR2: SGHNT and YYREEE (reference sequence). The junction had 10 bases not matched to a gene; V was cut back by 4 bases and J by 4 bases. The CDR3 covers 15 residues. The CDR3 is CASSLATGFSTEAFF. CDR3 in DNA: TGTGCCAGCAGCCTAGCGACAGGGTTTAGCACTGAAGCTTTCTTT. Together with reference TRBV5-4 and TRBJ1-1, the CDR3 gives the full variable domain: ETGVTQSPTHLIKTRGQQVTLRCSSQSGHNTVSWYQQALGQGPQFIFQYYREEENGRGNFPPRFSGLQFPNYSSELNVNALELDDSALYLCASSLATGFSTEAFFGQGTRLTVV.

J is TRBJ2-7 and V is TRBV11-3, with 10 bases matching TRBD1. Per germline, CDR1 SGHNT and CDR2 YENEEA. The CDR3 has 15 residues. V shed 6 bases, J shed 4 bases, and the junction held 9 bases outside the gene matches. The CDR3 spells CASRAGGDRGYEQYF. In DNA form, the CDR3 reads TGTGCCAGCAGGGCGGGTGGGGACAGGGGTTACGAGCAGTACTTC.

The CDR3 nucleotides read TGTGCCAGTAGTATATCGCAGGGTGGCAATCAGCCCCAGCATTTT. Protein sequence: CASSISQGGNQPQHF. This sequence joins TRBV19 and TRBJ1-5; maybe TRBD1 (5 bases). The CDR3 runs to 15 residues. V lost 2 bases and J 2 bases, leaving 10 bases between the germline ends. Germline CDR1 reads LNHDA; CDR2 reads SQIVND (reference sequence).

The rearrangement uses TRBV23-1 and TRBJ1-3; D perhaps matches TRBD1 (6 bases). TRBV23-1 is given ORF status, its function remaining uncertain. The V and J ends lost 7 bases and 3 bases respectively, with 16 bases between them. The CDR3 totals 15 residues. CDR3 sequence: CASISLRGFGNTIYF. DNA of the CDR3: TGCGCCAGCATAAGCCTCAGGGGCTTTGGAAACACCATATATTTT.

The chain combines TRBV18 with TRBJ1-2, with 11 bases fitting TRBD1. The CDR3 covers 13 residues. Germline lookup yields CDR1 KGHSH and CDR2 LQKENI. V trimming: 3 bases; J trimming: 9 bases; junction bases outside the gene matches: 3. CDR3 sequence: CASSPGTGGSYTF. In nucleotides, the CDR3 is TGTGCCAGCTCACCCGGGACAGGGGGTAGCTACACCTTC.